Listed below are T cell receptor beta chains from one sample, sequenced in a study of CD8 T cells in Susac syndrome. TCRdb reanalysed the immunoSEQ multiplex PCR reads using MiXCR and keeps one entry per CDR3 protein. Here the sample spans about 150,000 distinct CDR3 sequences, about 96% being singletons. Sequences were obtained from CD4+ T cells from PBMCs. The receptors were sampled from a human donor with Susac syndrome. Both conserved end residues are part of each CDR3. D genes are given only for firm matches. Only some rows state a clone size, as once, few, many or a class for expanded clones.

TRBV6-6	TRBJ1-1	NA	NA	TGTGCCAGCAGGGAACGTTTGAACACTGAAGCTTTCTTT	CASRERLNTEAFF
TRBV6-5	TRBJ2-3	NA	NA	TGTGCCAGCAGTGGGTCAGGACAGACCTATACGCAGTATTTT	CASSGSGQTYTQYF
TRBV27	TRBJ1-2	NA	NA	TGTGCCAGCAGTTTCGGCACAGGGACCTATGGCTACACCTTC	CASSFGTGTYGYTF
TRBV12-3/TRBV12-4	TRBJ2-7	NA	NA	TGTGCCAGCAGTTTGTCCGCAATCTCCTACGAGCAGTACTTC	CASSLSAISYEQYF
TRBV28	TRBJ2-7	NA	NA	TGTGCCAGCAGCACTGTAGGCAGGGGGGACGAGCAGTACTTC	CASSTVGRGDEQYF
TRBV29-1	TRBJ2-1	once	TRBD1	TGCAGCGCCATGACCCGACAGGGGGTGGAGGGTTGGCAGTTCTTC	CSAMTRQGVEGWQFF
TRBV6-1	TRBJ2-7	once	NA	TGTGCCAGCAGCACTAGCCGCGGGACGGGAGTCTACGAGCAGTACTTC	CASSTSRGTGVYEQYF
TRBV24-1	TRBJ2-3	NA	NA	TGTGCCACCAGTGATCAACGGGGGATCAGCACAGATACGCAGTATTTT	CATSDQRGISTDTQYF
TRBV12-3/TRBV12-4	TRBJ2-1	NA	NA	TGTGCCAGCAGTCCAATAGGAACCAAGCAGTTCTTC	CASSPIGTKQFF
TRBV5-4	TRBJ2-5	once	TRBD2	TGTGCCAGCAGCCTCACTGGCGGGGGTAGGGAAGAGACCCAGTACTTC	CASSLTGGGREETQYF
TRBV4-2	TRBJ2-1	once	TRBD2	TGTGCCAGCAGCCAAGTAGGCGGGGGGGGTACCTACAATGAGCAGTTCTTC	CASSQVGGGGTYNEQFF
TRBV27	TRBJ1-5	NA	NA	TGTGCCAGCAGTTTGAGTAACAATCAGCCCCAGCATTTT	CASSLSNNQPQHF
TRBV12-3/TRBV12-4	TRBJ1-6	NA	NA	TGTGCCAGCAGTTTAGCGCAGATGGGAGTGGTCAATTCACCCCTCCACTTT	CASSLAQMGVVNSPLHF
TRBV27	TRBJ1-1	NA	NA	TGTGCCAGCAGTTTATTTTGGTGGATACAGCCGATGAACACTGAAGCTTTCTTT	CASSLFWWIQPMNTEAFF
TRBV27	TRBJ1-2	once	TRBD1	TGTGCCAGCAGTCAAAACCGGGACAGAGGCTACACCTTC	CASSQNRDRGYTF
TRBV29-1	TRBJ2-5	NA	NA	TGCAGCGTTGGGACCACCCAAGAGACCCAGTACTTC	CSVGTTQETQYF
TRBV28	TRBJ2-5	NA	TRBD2	TGTGCCAGCAGTTCCTCGGCGACTAGCGGGAGTGGGGAGACCCAGTACTTC	CASSSSATSGSGETQYF
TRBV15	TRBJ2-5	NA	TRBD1	TGTGCCACCAGCACCGTGACAGGGGGCAAGGAGACCCAGTACTTC	CATSTVTGGKETQYF
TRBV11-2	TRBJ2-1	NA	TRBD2	TGTGCCAGCAGCTCCGGGACTACCAATGAGCAGTTCTTC	CASSSGTTNEQFF
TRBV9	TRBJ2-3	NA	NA	TGTGCCAGCAGCAGACGGGGATGGGACCACACAGATACGCAGTATTTT	CASSRRGWDHTDTQYF
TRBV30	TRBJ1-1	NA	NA	TGTGCCTGGAGTGTATCCGCTGAAGCTTTCTTT	CAWSVSAEAFF
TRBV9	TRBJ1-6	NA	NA	TGTGCCAGCAGCGTCCTGTCCGGCAATTCACCCCTCCACTTT	CASSVLSGNSPLHF
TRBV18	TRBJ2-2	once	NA	TGTGCCAGCTCACCAAAGGCAACGAAAACCGGGGAGCTGTTTTTT	CASSPKATKTGELFF
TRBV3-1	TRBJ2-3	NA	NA	TGTGCCAGCAGCCAACCCATCGGGACAGATACGCAGTATTTT	CASSQPIGTDTQYF
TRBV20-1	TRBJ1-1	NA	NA	TGCAGTGCTAGAGTCTTACAGGCGACGACTGAAGCTTTCTTT	CSARVLQATTEAFF
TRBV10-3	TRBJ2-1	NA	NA	TGTGCCATCACTTCTAGGCCCCGGGCCAATGAGCAGTTCTTC	CAITSRPRANEQFF
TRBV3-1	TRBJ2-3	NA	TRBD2	TGTGCCAGCAGCCAAGATGGGACTACCTTGTGGAAGTATTTT	CASSQDGTTLWKYF
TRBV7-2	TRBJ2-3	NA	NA	TGTGCCAGCAGATCCAGGGAATCGGATACGCAGTATTTT	CASRSRESDTQYF
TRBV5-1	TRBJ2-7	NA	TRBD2	TGCGCCAGCAGCTTGGGGACTAGCGGGAACGAGCAGTACTTC	CASSLGTSGNEQYF
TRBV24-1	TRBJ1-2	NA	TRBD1	TGTGCCACCAGTGATGGACAGGGAGATGGCTACACCTTC	CATSDGQGDGYTF
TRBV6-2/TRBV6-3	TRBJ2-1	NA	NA	TGTGCCAGCAGTTACTCGAATTCCAGACAGAAGCAGTTCTTC	CASSYSNSRQKQFF
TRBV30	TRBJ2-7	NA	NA	TGTGCCTGGAGTTCGGGGAACGAGCAGTACTTC	CAWSSGNEQYF
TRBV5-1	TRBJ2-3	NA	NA	TGCGCCAGCAGCTTGGCCATCGATAGCGAGTCAGATACGCAGTATTTT	CASSLAIDSESDTQYF
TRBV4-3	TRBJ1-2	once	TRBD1	TGCGCCAGCAGCCAAGGAGGCGCCGGGACAGAATATGGCTACACCTTC	CASSQGGAGTEYGYTF
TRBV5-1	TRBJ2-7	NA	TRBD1	TGCGCCAGCAGCCAGGGACAGGGGCTTACCTACGAGCAGTACTTC	CASSQGQGLTYEQYF
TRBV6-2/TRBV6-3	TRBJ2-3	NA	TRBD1	TGTGCCAGCAGTTGGGGACAGGCCGACACAGATACGCAGTATTTT	CASSWGQADTDTQYF
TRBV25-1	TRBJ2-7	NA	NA	TGTGCCAGCAGTCCAGGATTCTCCTACGAGCAGTACTTC	CASSPGFSYEQYF
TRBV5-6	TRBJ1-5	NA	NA	TGTGCCAGCAGCTTGTACGGGCTTGGCAATCAGCCCCAGCATTTT	CASSLYGLGNQPQHF
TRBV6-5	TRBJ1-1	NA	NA	TGTGCCAGCAGTTTTCCGGGGATCGGCACTGAAGCTTTCTTT	CASSFPGIGTEAFF
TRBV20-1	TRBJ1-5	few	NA	TGCAGTGCTGGAGGACAGCGCAATCAGCCCCAGCATTTT	CSAGGQRNQPQHF
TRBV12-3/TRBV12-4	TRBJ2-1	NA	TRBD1	TGTGCCAGCAGTTTTGACAGGGTCCTCTATGAGCAGTTCTTC	CASSFDRVLYEQFF
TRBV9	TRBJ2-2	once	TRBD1	TGTGCCAGCAGCGCCTACAGGGGCACCGGGGAGCTGTTTTTT	CASSAYRGTGELFF
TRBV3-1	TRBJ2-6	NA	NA	TGTGCCAGCAGCCAAAGCCTCTCTGGGGCCAACGTCCTGACTTTC	CASSQSLSGANVLTF